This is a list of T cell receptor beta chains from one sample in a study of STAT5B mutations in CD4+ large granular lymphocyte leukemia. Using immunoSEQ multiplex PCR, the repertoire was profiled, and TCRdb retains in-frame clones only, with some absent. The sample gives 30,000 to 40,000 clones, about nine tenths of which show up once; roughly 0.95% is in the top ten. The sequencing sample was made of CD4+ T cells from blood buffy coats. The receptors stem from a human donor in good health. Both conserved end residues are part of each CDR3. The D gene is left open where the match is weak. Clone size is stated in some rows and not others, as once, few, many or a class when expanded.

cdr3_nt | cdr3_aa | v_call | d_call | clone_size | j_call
TGTGTCAGCAGCCACCATTCTAGCGGGAGGGGAAGGGATACGCAGTATTTT | CVSSHHSSGRGRDTQYF | TRBV7-6 | TRBD2 | . | TRBJ2-3
TGCGCCAGCAGCTTGATGGGACAGCAGAACACTGAAGCTTTCTTT | CASSLMGQQNTEAFF | TRBV5-1 | TRBD1 | . | TRBJ1-1
TGCGCCAGCGCCGGGACAGGAGGATACGAGCAGTACTTC | CASAGTGGYEQYF | TRBV5-1 | TRBD1 | . | TRBJ2-7
TGTGCCAGCAGCCCCGGACAGCGCACAGATACGCAGTATTTT | CASSPGQRTDTQYF | TRBV7-2 | . | . | TRBJ2-3
TGTGCCAGCAGTGGACAGCCCAATCAGCCCCAGCATTTT | CASSGQPNQPQHF | TRBV6-1 | . | . | TRBJ1-5
TGCAGTGCTCTCTCGGGACGTGGCTACACCTTC | CSALSGRGYTF | TRBV20-1 | . | . | TRBJ1-2
TGTGCCAGCAGCCGTTGGTTGGATAACACCGGGGAGCTGTTTTTT | CASSRWLDNTGELFF | TRBV11-2 | . | . | TRBJ2-2
TGTGCCAGCAGCGTCTCTGACTTCCTAGCGGGGGGGGAGACCCAGTACTTC | CASSVSDFLAGGETQYF | TRBV9 | TRBD2 | . | TRBJ2-5
TGTGCCAGTAGCGAAGGGACCGTTACCTCCTACAATGAGCAGTTCTTC | CASSEGTVTSYNEQFF | TRBV19 | . | . | TRBJ2-1
TGTGCCAGCAGCTTAGAGTTGGCTAGATCGTCATATTTT | CASSLELARSSYF | TRBV7-8 | . | . | TRBJ2-3
TGTGCCAGCAGCTTCGGGACGGTGAATCAGCCCCAGCATTTT | CASSFGTVNQPQHF | TRBV5-6 | . | . | TRBJ1-5
TGCGCCAGCGGCCATGGAAACACTGAAGCTTTCTTT | CASGHGNTEAFF | TRBV5-1 | . | . | TRBJ1-1
TGTGCCAGCTCACCGTGGACAGGTTCTATGGAGACCCAGTACTTC | CASSPWTGSMETQYF | TRBV18 | TRBD1 | . | TRBJ2-5
TGTGCCAGCAGTGAATTCAGGAGACCGCTCAATGAAAAACTGTTTTTT | CASSEFRRPLNEKLFF | TRBV25-1 | . | . | TRBJ1-4
TGTGCCAGCAGCGAAACGAATCAGGCAGATACGCAGTATTTT | CASSETNQADTQYF | TRBV9 | . | . | TRBJ2-3
TGTGCCAGCAGCCCGGGACAGGGCCGGGAGCAGTACTTC | CASSPGQGREQYF | TRBV7-2 | TRBD1 | . | TRBJ2-7
TGTGCCAGCAGTTTAATGAGCAATCAGCCCCAGCATTTT | CASSLMSNQPQHF | TRBV6-6 | . | . | TRBJ1-5
TGTGCCAGCAGCTTAACGCCCGAGGCCGGGGAGCTGTTTTTT | CASSLTPEAGELFF | TRBV7-2 | . | . | TRBJ2-2
TGTGCCAGCAGTCCGCGGACCGTCCTTGGAGATACGCAGTATTTT | CASSPRTVLGDTQYF | TRBV27 | . | . | TRBJ2-3
TGTGCCAGCAGACCGCTAGCGGGGGACCAAGAGACCCAGTACTTC | CASRPLAGDQETQYF | TRBV6-1 | TRBD2 | . | TRBJ2-5
TGTGCCAGCAGTTCATCCTTTAATGGGCAAGAGACCCAGTACTTC | CASSSSFNGQETQYF | TRBV13 | . | . | TRBJ2-5
TGCGCCAGCAGCCAAGGGGCGACTAGCGGGGGCCTAGGAGAGACCCAGTACTTC | CASSQGATSGGLGETQYF | TRBV4-3 | TRBD2 | . | TRBJ2-5
TGCGCCAGCAGCCAAGCGCACGCCAGCAATCAGCCCCAGCATTTT | CASSQAHASNQPQHF | TRBV4-3 | . | . | TRBJ1-5
TGTGCCAGCAGCTACGGACAGGGCGGCCAGCCCCAGCATTTT | CASSYGQGGQPQHF | TRBV7-9 | TRBD1 | . | TRBJ1-5
TGTGCCAGCAGCCCCTGGGGCGGGTTGGCCTACAATGAGCAGTTCTTC | CASSPWGGLAYNEQFF | TRBV7-9 | . | . | TRBJ2-1
TGTGCCAGCTCACTATCTAGCACAGATACGCAGTATTTT | CASSLSSTDTQYF | TRBV18 | . | . | TRBJ2-3
TGCGCCAGCAGCCAAGCCGAGGACAGAGAGCAGTACTTC | CASSQAEDREQYF | TRBV4-3 | . | . | TRBJ2-7
TGTGCCAGTAGACCCCAGCGGGGAAGCACAGATACGCAGTATTTT | CASRPQRGSTDTQYF | TRBV19 | TRBD2 | . | TRBJ2-3
TGTGCCAGCAGCTTAGGGCAGGGGGCCGGGAGCGAGCAGTACTTC | CASSLGQGAGSEQYF | TRBV11-3 | TRBD1 | . | TRBJ2-7
TGTGCCAGCAGCTTAGGTGCGTCTAGCGCGCCTAATGAAAAACTGTTTTTT | CASSLGASSAPNEKLFF | TRBV7-9 | . | . | TRBJ1-4
TGTGCCAGTAGTATAGATCGGTGGCGGGGGACGTACAATGAGCAGTTCTTC | CASSIDRWRGTYNEQFF | TRBV19 | TRBD2 | . | TRBJ2-1
TGTGCCAGCAGCTTCCAGGAGACCCAGTACTTC | CASSFQETQYF | TRBV9 | . | . | TRBJ2-5
TGTGCCAGCAGCTTAGTACCAGGGGGCCATGGCTACACCTTC | CASSLVPGGHGYTF | TRBV7-8 | TRBD1 | . | TRBJ1-2
TGCGCCAGCAGCCGACTAGCGGGAGGGCCGTCTAAAGAGCAGTACTTC | CASSRLAGGPSKEQYF | TRBV4-1 | TRBD2 | . | TRBJ2-5
TGCGCCAGCAGCCAAGTCCCGCACTCCTACGAGCAGTACTTC | CASSQVPHSYEQYF | TRBV4-3 | . | once | TRBJ2-7